Each of the 10 T cell receptor beta chains below was sequenced from the same sample in a study of shared clonotypes between healthy human individuals. Profiled with immunoSEQ multiplex PCR; TCRdb holds only in-frame clones, not every one. The table records more than 550,000 clones, 90% of them present only once. Material: memory CD8+ T cells from PBMCs. As for subset: CD45RO+ cells pooled with CCR7-negative TemRA cells. The receptors here all came from a man aged 18 to 29 in good health. Some clones in this sample may be carry-over from other donors' samples.

This clone was picked up one time. The V and J genes are TRBV7-3 and TRBJ2-1; TRBD2 agrees at 8 bases. The germline gives CDR1 SGHTA, CDR2 FQGTGA. The CDR3 totals 15 residues. With 0 bases clipped from V and 9 bases from J, the junction kept 7 bases outside the gene matches. The CDR3 spells CASSLTASGRSEQFF. CDR3 coding DNA: TGTGCCAGCAGCTTAACCGCTAGCGGGCGAAGTGAGCAGTTCTTC.

A remark on this clone: Other nucleotide sequences from this sample produce the same CDR3. Here the CDR3 reads CASSLASNQPQHF. The DNA for the CDR3 is TGTGCCAGCAGCTTAGCATCGAATCAGCCCCAGCATTTT. V and J are TRBV7-9 and TRBJ1-5; D unresolved. Germline CDR1 and CDR2: SEHNR and FQNEAQ (reference sequence). The V gene lost 0 bases and the J gene lost 4 bases, with 4 bases spanning the gap. The CDR3 runs to 13 residues.

The chain links TRBV5-1 to TRBJ2-1; 11 nucleotides align to TRBD2. Germline V gene lookup returns CDR1 SGHRS and CDR2 YFSETQ. CDR3 length: 20 amino acids. J lost 0 bases, V lost 1 base, and 12 bases had no gene match. In DNA, the CDR3 is TGCGCCAGCAGCTTGTACCGTAGCGGGAGGGTTCAGAGCTCCTACAATGAGCAGTTCTTC. It translates to CASSLYRSGRVQSSYNEQFF.

The chain recombines TRBV28 with TRBJ1-3; D gene uncertain. Per the germline V gene, CDR1 is MDHEN and CDR2 is SYDVKM. The CDR3 totals 16 residues. The V end was cut by 2 bases, the J end by 2 bases, with 13 bases between. CDR3 amino acids: CASSLDPGLTGNTIYF. CDR3 sequence (DNA): TGTGCCAGCAGTTTAGATCCTGGGTTGACTGGAAACACCATATATTTT.

In regard to this clone: The sample holds other DNA sequences that translate to the same CDR3. This rearrangement joins TRBV11-2 to TRBJ2-7; D gene ambiguous. The CDR3 sequence is 10 residues long. V lost 1 base and J 7 bases, leaving 2 bases between the germline ends. From germline, CDR1 is SGHAT and CDR2 FQNNGV. The CDR3, as DNA: TGTGCCAGCAGCTTAGGAGAGCAGTACTTC. Its protein product is CASSLGEQYF.

CDR3: CASSKRGTGPATGELFF. In DNA, the CDR3 is TGTGCCAGCAGCAAGAGGGGCACAGGGCCGGCCACCGGGGAGCTGTTTTTT. The gene calls are TRBV9 and TRBJ2-2, with D possibly TRBD1 on 6 matching bases. V was pared by 4 bases and J by 4 bases, with 20 bases between. Germline values: CDR1 SGDLS, CDR2 YYNGEE. The CDR3 totals 17 residues.

About this clone itself: This sample includes further DNA sequences coding for the same CDR3. The chain employs TRBV28 and TRBJ2-7, with unresolved D. This CDR3 region has 11 residues. V lost 3 bases and J 7 bases, leaving 7 bases between the germline ends. Germline V gene data show CDR1 as MDHEN and CDR2 as SYDVKM. Here the CDR3 DNA reads TGTGCCAGCAGTTTGGGTGGGGAGCAGTACTTC. Translating it yields CASSLGGEQYF.

The chain couples TRBV28 to TRBJ2-7; 9 bases align to TRBD1. Germline trimming cut 0 bases from V and 4 bases from J; bases unmatched to any gene: 7. CDR1 is MDHEN and CDR2 is SYDVKM in the germline V gene. The CDR3 has 16 amino acids. CDR3 region: CASSLWRQGVDYEQYF. For the CDR3, the DNA is TGTGCCAGCAGTTTATGGCGACAGGGGGTTGATTACGAGCAGTACTTC.

The V call is TRBV6-1, the J call TRBJ1-3, with TRBD1 matching 11 bases. Germline V gene sequence: CDR1 MNHNS, CDR2 SASEGT. The CDR3 totals 18 residues. The trim removed 4 bases at V and 1 base at J, leaving 9 bases unmatched. The DNA of the CDR3 is TGTGCCAGCAGTGCGCGGGACAGGGGGTCGTCTTCTGGAAACACCATATATTTT. This sequence encodes CASSARDRGSSSGNTIYF.

This chain uses TRBV7-9 with TRBJ1-4, with D possibly matching TRBD1 (5 bases). The V gene's germline CDR1 is SEHNR and CDR2 FQNEAQ (reference sequence). The CDR3 has 16 amino acids. V was cut by 2 bases and J by 4 bases, with 14 bases left in between. The CDR3 sequence is CASSLFRDDRNEKLFF. In DNA form, the CDR3 reads TGTGCCAGCAGCTTATTCAGGGATGACCGTAATGAAAAACTGTTTTTT. Using reference TRBV7-9 and TRBJ1-4 for the parts outside the CDR3, the full variable domain is DTGVSQNPRHKITKRGQNVTFRCDPISEHNRLYWYRQTLGQGPEFLTYFQNEAQLEKSRLLSDRFSAERPKGSFSTLEIQRTEQGDSAMYLCASSLFRDDRNEKLFFGSGTQLSVL.